These 15 T cell receptor beta chains were sequenced from one sample in a study of CD8 T cells in Susac syndrome. When the RNA was reverse transcribed, random hexamers were used with an input of about 0.5 to 1 ug. One entry per CDR3 protein results from TCRdb running MiXCR on the immunoSEQ multiplex PCR reads. In the table there are approximately 190,000 distinct CDR3 sequences, over 90% of which are singletons. Sequenced material: CD8+ T cells from PBMCs. Source of these receptors: a human donor with Susac syndrome.

The chain combines TRBV7-6 with TRBJ1-1; D is undetermined. The germline V and J ends were trimmed by 5 bases and 0 bases, with 7 bases remaining between them. From germline, CDR1 is SGHVS and CDR2 FNYEAQ. The CDR3 spans 13 residues. In DNA, the CDR3 is TGTGCCAGCAGCCCTACTTTGAACACTGAAGCTTTCTTT. Its protein is CASSPTLNTEAFF. Looking up the rest from reference TRBV7-6 and TRBJ1-1 gives the full variable domain: GAGVSQSPRYKVTKRGQDVALRCDPISGHVSLYWYRQALGQGPEFLTYFNYEAQQDKSGLPNDRFSAERPEGSISTLTIQRTEQRDSAMYRCASSPTLNTEAFFGQGTRLTVV.

The CDR3 region is CASRQTGDNSPLHF. The CDR3 nucleotides read TGTGCCAGCAGACAAACAGGGGATAATTCACCCCTCCACTTT. V gene TRBV6-6 combines with J gene TRBJ1-6; 7 bases match TRBD1. The junction had 4 bases not matched to a gene; V was cut back by 6 bases and J by 5 bases. This CDR3 region has 14 residues. Germline V gene data show CDR1 as MNHNY and CDR2 as SVGAGI (reference sequence).

V and J are TRBV6-1 and TRBJ2-1, with TRBD2 matching over 7 bases. Germline V lookup: CDR1 MNHNS, CDR2 SASEGT. The CDR3 covers 20 residues. Unmatched junction bases numbered 14, after V lost 0 bases and J lost 0 bases. CDR3: CASSEAGGGWELSSYNEQFF. The CDR3 DNA follows: TGTGCCAGCAGTGAAGCTGGCGGGGGATGGGAGTTGAGCTCCTACAATGAGCAGTTCTTC.

In its sample, this clonotype was seen once. The rearrangement uses TRBV24-1 and TRBJ2-5; TRBD1 agrees at 7 bases. The V and J ends lost 5 bases and 1 base, in that order; junction bases with no gene match: 15. The CDR3 is 18 residues long. The V gene's germline CDR1 is KGHDR and CDR2 SFDVKD. The CDR3: CATSGETGQPLFQETQYF. Written as DNA, the CDR3 is TGTGCCACCAGTGGAGAGACAGGGCAACCACTCTTCCAAGAGACCCAGTACTTC.

The CDR3 sequence is CASSVGESYEQYF. In DNA, the CDR3 is TGTGCCAGCAGCGTAGGAGAGTCCTACGAGCAGTACTTC. The chain couples TRBV9 to TRBJ2-7; D unclear. Germline CDR1 reads SGDLS; CDR2 reads YYNGEE. This CDR3 is built from 13 residues. The ends were cut back, 0 bases at V and 1 base at J, with 5 bases in the middle.

The chain has TRBV21-1 and TRBJ2-1; TRBD2 is the table's D call and was not checked against the DNA. TRBV21-1 constitutes a pseudogene. This CDR3 spans 17 amino acids. The CDR3 DNA reads TGTGCCAGCAGCAAAGTTGCTCGAAGAGGGCTTTACAATGAGCAGTTCTTC. This translates into CASSKVARRGLYNEQFF.

The V call is TRBV4-1, the J call TRBJ2-1; 9 bases are shared with TRBD2. J lost 9 bases, V lost 0 bases, and 12 bases had no gene match. CDR1 is MGHRA and CDR2 is YSYEKL in the germline V gene. This CDR3 region has 17 residues. The CDR3 loop reads CASSQELQGLASSEQFF. The DNA of the CDR3 is TGCGCCAGCAGCCAAGAATTGCAGGGACTAGCTTCTAGTGAGCAGTTCTTC.

The chain combines TRBV5-1 with TRBJ2-1; D gene uncertain. The CDR3 spans 12 residues. Germline CDR1 is SGHRS and CDR2 is YFSETQ. Deletions cut 0 bases from V and 8 bases from J, with 6 bases between. CDR3 amino acids: CASSLDRDEQFF. The CDR3 coding sequence is TGCGCCAGCAGCTTGGACAGAGATGAGCAGTTCTTC.

For this clonotype: At one end the junction does not follow the germline gene, possibly because of a read error. The chain links TRBV5-6 to TRBJ2-1; 10 positions agree with TRBD1. In germline, CDR1 is SGHDT, CDR2 YYEEEE. The CDR3 spans 14 residues. CDR3 loop: CASSLGQGYNEQFF. The CDR3 nucleotides are TGTGCTAGCAGCTTGGGACAGGGGTACAATGAGCAGTTCTTC.

V usage is TRBV20-1 and J usage is TRBJ2-3; 9 nucleotides match TRBD1. The V gene's germline CDR1 is DFQATT and CDR2 SNEGSKA (reference sequence). The CDR3 is 14 residues long. The junction had 7 bases not matched to a gene; V was cut back by 6 bases and J by 3 bases. For the CDR3, the DNA is TGCAGTGCAATGGACAGGGGCAAGACAGATACGCAGTATTTT. As protein: CSAMDRGKTDTQYF.

The rearrangement joins TRBV11-3 to TRBJ1-2; the match to TRBD1 covers 7 bases. Germline-derived CDR1 and CDR2 are SGHNT and YENEEA. This CDR3 region has 18 residues. V lost 2 bases and J lost 3; bases outside the gene matches: 15. This CDR3 is CASSLSGKGGQTDYGYTF. The CDR3 coding sequence is TGTGCCAGCAGCTTATCCGGAAAGGGGGGACAGACGGACTATGGCTACACCTTC.

V usage is TRBV5-8 and J usage is TRBJ2-1; D is possibly TRBD2 (5 bases). Trimming cost V 5 bases and J 10 bases, with 10 bases left between them. The CDR3 loop spans 11 amino acids. Germline V lookup: CDR1 SGHTS, CDR2 YDEGEE. The CDR3 DNA sequence: TGTGCCAGCAGACTAGGTTGGGAGCAGTTCTTC. This encodes CASRLGWEQFF.

The chain recombines TRBV6-5 with TRBJ2-1; TRBD2 aligns across 7 bases. The CDR3 runs 15 residues. Germline lookup yields CDR1 MNHEY and CDR2 SVGAGI. Trimming took 5 bases from V and 0 from J; bases not matched to a gene: 4. The CDR3, as DNA: TGTGCCAGCAGTCCTCTAGCGGACTCCTACAATGAGCAGTTCTTC. Translated, it gives CASSPLADSYNEQFF.

The chain has TRBV27 and TRBJ2-3; D tentatively fits TRBD1 or TRBD2 (6 bases each). The germline gives CDR1 MNHEY, CDR2 SMNVEV (reference sequence). Trimming stripped 4 bases from V and 7 bases from J, with 15 bases between. The CDR3 totals 14 residues. For the CDR3, the DNA is TGTGCCAGCAGTTCCCCGGGGGCCAAGAATACGCAGTATTTT. Translating it yields CASSSPGAKNTQYF.

The chain joins TRBV11-2 to TRBJ2-1; D uncertain. V lost 5 bases and J 9 bases, leaving 11 bases between the germline ends. The CDR3 spans 12 residues. The germline V gene has CDR1 SGHAT and CDR2 FQNNGV. The CDR3 protein is CASSVGRIEQFF. CDR3 DNA sequence: TGTGCCAGCAGCGTAGGTAGGATTGAGCAGTTCTTC.